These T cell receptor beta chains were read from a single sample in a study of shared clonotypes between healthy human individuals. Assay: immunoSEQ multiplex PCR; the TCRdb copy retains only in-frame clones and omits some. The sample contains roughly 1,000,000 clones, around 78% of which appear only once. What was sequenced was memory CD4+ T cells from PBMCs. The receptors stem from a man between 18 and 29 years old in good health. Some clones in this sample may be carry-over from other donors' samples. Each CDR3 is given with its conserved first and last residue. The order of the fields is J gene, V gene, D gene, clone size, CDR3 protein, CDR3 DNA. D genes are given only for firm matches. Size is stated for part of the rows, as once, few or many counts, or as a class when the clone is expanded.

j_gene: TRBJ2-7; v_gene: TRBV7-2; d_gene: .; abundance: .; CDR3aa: CASSLAPATPYEQYF; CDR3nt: TGTGCCAGCAGCTTAGCCCCAGCGACTCCCTACGAGCAGTACTTC
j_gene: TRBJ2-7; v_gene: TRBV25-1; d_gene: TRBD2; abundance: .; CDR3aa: CASSVPGGVRNEQYF; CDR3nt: TGTGCCAGCAGTGTACCTGGGGGGGTTCGGAACGAGCAGTACTTC
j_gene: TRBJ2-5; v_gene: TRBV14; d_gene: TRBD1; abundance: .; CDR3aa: CASSQVDRGRQETQYF; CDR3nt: TGTGCCAGCAGCCAAGTGGACAGGGGGAGACAAGAGACCCAGTACTTC
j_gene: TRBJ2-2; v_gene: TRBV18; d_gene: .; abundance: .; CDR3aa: CASSPDTNTGELFF; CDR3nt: TGTGCCAGCTCACCAGATACCAACACCGGGGAGCTGTTTTTT
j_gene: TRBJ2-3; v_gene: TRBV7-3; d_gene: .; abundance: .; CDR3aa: CASSLGLPGMDTQYF; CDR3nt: TGTGCCAGCAGCTTGGGGCTCCCTGGGATGGATACGCAGTATTTT
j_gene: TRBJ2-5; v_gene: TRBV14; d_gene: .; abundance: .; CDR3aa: CASSQARRGQVRETQYF; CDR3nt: TGTGCCAGCAGTCAAGCCCGGAGGGGGCAGGTTCGAGAGACCCAGTACTTC
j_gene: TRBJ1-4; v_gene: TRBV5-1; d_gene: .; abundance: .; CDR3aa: CASSLRFANEKLFF; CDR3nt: TGCGCCAGCAGCTTGAGGTTCGCCAATGAAAAACTGTTTTTT
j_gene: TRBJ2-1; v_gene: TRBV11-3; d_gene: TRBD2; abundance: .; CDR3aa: CASSPLTSSNEQFF; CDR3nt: TGTGCCAGCAGCCCGTTGACTAGCTCCAATGAGCAGTTCTTC
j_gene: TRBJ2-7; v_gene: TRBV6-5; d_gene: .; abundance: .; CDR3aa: CASSYTKGRTYEQYF; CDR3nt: TGTGCCAGCAGTTACACAAAGGGACGGACGTACGAGCAGTACTTC
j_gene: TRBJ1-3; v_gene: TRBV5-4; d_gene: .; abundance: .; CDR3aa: CASSSPEENRGNTIYF; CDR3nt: TGTGCCAGCAGCTCACCAGAAGAAAACAGGGGAAACACCATATATTTT
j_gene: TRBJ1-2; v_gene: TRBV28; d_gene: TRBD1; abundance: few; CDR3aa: CASSLTGAQFYGYTF; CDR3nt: TGTGCCAGCAGTTTGACAGGGGCTCAGTTTTATGGCTACACCTTC
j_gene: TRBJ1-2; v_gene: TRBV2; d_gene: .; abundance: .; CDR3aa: CASSEGGNYGYTF; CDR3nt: TGTGCCAGCAGTGAAGGAGGGAACTATGGCTACACCTTC
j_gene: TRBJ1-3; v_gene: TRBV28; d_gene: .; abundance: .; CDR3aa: CASSLPNRPSGNTIYF; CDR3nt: TGTGCCAGCAGTTTACCCAACCGACCCTCTGGAAACACCATATATTTT
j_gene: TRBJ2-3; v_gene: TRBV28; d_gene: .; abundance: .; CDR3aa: CASSFIRGTDTQYF; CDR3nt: TGTGCCAGCAGTTTCATCCGGGGCACAGATACGCAGTATTTT
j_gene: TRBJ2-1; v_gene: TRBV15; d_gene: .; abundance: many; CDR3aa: CATSGLGSGSYNEQFF; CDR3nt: TGTGCCACCAGCGGACTCGGGAGTGGCTCCTACAATGAGCAGTTCTTC
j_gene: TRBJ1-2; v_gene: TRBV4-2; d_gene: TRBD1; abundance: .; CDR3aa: CASSRQGAGYGYTF; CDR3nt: TGTGCCAGCAGCCGTCAGGGGGCCGGTTATGGCTACACCTTC
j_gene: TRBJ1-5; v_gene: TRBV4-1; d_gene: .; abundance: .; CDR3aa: CASSLQEPVNSNQPQHF; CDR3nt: TGCGCCAGCAGCCTGCAGGAGCCGGTTAATAGCAATCAGCCCCAGCATTTT
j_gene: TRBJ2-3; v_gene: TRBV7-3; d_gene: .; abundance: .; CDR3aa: CATKKRESSSTDTQYF; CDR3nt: TGTGCCACCAAGAAAAGGGAGTCTTCTAGCACAGATACGCAGTATTTT
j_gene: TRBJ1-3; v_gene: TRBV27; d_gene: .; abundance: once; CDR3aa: CASSSRPSGNTIYF; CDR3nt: TGTGCCAGCAGTTCCAGACCCTCTGGAAACACCATATATTTT
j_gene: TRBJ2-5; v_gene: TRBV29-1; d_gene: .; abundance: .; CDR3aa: CSATAHQETQYF; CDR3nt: TGCAGCGCCACCGCTCACCAAGAGACCCAGTACTTC
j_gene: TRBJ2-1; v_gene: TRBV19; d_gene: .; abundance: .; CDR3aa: CASSIVRGDEQFF; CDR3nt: TGTGCCAGTAGTATCGTCAGGGGCGATGAGCAGTTCTTC
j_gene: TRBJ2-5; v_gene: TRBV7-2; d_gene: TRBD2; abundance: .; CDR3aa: CASSPGRLAGNQETQYF; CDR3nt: TGTGCCAGCAGCCCAGGACGACTAGCGGGAAACCAAGAGACCCAGTACTTC
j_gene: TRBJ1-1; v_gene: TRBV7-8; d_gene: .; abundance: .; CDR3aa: CASSLALGVATEAFF; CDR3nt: TGTGCCAGCAGCTTAGCGCTAGGGGTCGCGACTGAAGCTTTCTTT
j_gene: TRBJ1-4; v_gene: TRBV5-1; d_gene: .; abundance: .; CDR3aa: CASSLVGANEKLFF; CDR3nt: TGCGCCAGCAGCTTGGTCGGAGCTAATGAAAAACTGTTTTTT
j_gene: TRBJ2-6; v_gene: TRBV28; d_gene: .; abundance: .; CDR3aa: CASSFGTGYGSGANVLTF; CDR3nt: TGTGCCAGCAGTTTCGGTACAGGCTACGGCTCTGGGGCCAACGTCCTGACTTTC
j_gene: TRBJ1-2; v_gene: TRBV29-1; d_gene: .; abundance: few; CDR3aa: CSVGDPGAGGYTF; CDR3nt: TGCAGCGTTGGCGACCCGGGGGCCGGTGGCTACACCTTC
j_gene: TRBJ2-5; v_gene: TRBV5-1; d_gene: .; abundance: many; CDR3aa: CASSFLTGGAETQYF; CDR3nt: TGCGCCAGCAGCTTCCTGACAGGTGGAGCGGAGACCCAGTACTTC
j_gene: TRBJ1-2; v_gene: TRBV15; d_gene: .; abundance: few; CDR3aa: CATSREGRPDGYTF; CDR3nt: TGTGCCACCAGCAGAGAAGGCAGGCCGGACGGCTACACCTTC
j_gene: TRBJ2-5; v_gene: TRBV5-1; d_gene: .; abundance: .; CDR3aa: CASSLERPYQETQYF; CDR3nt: TGCGCCAGCAGCTTGGAGCGGCCGTACCAAGAGACCCAGTACTTC
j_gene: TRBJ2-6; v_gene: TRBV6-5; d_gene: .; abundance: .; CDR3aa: CASRYLAGANVLTF; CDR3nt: TGTGCCAGCAGATATCTAGCAGGGGCCAACGTCCTGACTTTC
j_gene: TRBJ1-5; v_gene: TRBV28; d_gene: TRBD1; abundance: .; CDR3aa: CASRFQGGGQPQHF; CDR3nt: TGTGCCAGCCGATTCCAGGGGGGAGGTCAGCCCCAGCATTTT
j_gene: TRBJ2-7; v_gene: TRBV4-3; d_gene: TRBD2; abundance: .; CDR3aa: CASSQGLAGGYEQYF; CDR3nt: TGCGCCAGCAGCCAAGGGCTAGCGGGAGGCTACGAGCAGTACTTC
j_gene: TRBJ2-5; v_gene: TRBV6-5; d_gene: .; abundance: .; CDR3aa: CASTVPGGRETQYF; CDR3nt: TGTGCCAGCACAGTCCCCGGGGGAAGAGAGACCCAGTACTTC
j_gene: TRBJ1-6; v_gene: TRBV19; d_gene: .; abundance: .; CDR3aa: CASSPPRRGARSPLHF; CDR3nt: TGTGCCAGTAGTCCCCCTCGACGGGGGGCGCGGTCACCCCTCCACTTT
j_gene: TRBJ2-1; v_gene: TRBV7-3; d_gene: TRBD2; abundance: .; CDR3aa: CASRAGTSGPLSYNEQFF; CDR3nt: TGTGCCAGCAGAGCCGGGACTAGCGGACCCCTCTCCTACAATGAGCAGTTCTTC
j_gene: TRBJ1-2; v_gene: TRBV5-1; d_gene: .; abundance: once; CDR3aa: CASSLAEGDGYTF; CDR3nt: TGCGCCAGCAGCTTGGCGGAGGGGGATGGCTACACCTTC
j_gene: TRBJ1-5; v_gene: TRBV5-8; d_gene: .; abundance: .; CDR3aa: CASSLRVGNSNQPQHF; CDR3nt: TGTGCCAGCAGCTTGCGCGTAGGGAATAGCAATCAGCCCCAGCATTTT
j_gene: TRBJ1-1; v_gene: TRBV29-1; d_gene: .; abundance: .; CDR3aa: CSGAGRTNTEAFF; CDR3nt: TGCAGCGGTGCGGGACGGACGAACACTGAAGCTTTCTTT
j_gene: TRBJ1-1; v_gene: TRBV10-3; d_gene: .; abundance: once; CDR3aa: CAISAQGERGEAFF; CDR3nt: TGTGCCATCAGTGCTCAGGGAGAAAGGGGTGAAGCTTTCTTT
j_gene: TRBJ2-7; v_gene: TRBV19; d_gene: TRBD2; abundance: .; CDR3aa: CASSIGGLGNYEQYF; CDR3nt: TGTGCCAGTAGTATAGGGGGACTAGGGAACTACGAGCAGTACTTC
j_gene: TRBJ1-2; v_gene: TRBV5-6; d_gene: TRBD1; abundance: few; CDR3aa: CASSVTGIYGYTF; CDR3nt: TGTGCCAGCAGCGTGACAGGGATCTATGGCTACACCTTC
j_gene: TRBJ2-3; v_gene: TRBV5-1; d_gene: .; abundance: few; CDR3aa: CASSLGLRHGGDTQYF; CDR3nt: TGCGCCAGCAGCTTGGGGCTGAGACACGGAGGAGATACGCAGTATTTT
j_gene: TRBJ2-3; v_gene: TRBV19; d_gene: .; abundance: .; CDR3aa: CASSHQRTDTQYF; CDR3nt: TGTGCCAGCTCGCACCAGCGCACAGATACGCAGTATTTT
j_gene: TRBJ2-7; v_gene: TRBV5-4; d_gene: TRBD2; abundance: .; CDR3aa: CASSSTAGFPYEQYF; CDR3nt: TGTGCCAGCAGCTCCACAGCGGGATTCCCCTACGAGCAGTACTTC
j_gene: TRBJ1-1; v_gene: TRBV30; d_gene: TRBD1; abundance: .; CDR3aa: CAWEELDRDFAEAFF; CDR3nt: TGTGCCTGGGAAGAACTTGACAGGGATTTCGCTGAAGCTTTCTTT
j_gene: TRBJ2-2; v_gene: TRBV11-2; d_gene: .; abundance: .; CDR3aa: CASGLVNGELFF; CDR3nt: TGTGCCAGCGGCTTAGTAAACGGGGAGCTGTTTTTT
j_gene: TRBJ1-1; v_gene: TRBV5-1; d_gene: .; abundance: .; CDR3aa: CASSLGLQAFF; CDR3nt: TGCGCCAGCAGCTTGGGCCTACAAGCTTTCTTT
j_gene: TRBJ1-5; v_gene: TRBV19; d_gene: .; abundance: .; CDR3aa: CASSPRVGTQHF; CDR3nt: TGTGCCAGTAGCCCGAGAGTTGGGACCCAGCATTTT
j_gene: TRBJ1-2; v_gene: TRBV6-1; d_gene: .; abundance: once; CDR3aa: CASSATGGKGYTF; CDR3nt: TGTGCCAGCAGTGCCACTGGGGGGAAAGGCTACACCTTC